The 27 T cell receptor beta chains given below trace back to one sample, sequenced in a study of T-cell reconstitution after alpha-beta-depleted transplantation in children. Library preparation (for TCRbeta) was performed with unique molecular identifiers. Each CDR3 protein is one row after TCRdb ran MiXCR on the PCR reads. The data hold roughly 300,000 distinct CDR3 sequences, with approximately 10% observed a single time. Here the sequenced sample was peripheral blood, taken 180 days after TCRalphabeta/CD19-depleted stem cell transplant. The receptors shown here come from a male patient aged 2-15 years who had a stem cell transplant for chronic granulomatous disease, so the T cells may come from the graft donor.

The gene calls are TRBV11-2 and TRBJ2-7; perhaps D is TRBD1 or TRBD2 (6 bases each). From germline, CDR1 is SGHAT and CDR2 FQNNGV. V lost 5 bases, J lost 7 bases, and 12 bases lay in between. The CDR3 contains 12 residues. This CDR3 reads CASSVGAGEQYF. CDR3 in DNA: TGTGCCAGCAGCGTGGGGGCGGGGGAGCAGTACTTC.

This clonotype was seen ten or more times. A read error may produce the germline difference seen at one junction end. The chain links TRBV5-1 to TRBJ2-1; 7 nucleotides agree with TRBD2. Per the germline V gene, CDR1 is SGHRS and CDR2 is YFSETQ. The CDR3 contains 13 residues. The CDR3 DNA reads as TGCGCCAGCAGCCACCGGGACTACCATGAGCAGTTCTTC. It yields the protein CASSHRDYHEQFF.

Many counts were recorded for this clonotype. The chain links TRBV12-3 or TRBV12-4 to TRBJ1-1, with D unresolved. This CDR3 has 14 residues. The ends were cut back, 4 bases at V and 0 bases at J, with 9 bases in the middle. CDR3 in amino acids: CASSSGGVNTEAFF. The CDR3 DNA reads as TGTGCCAGCAGTTCCGGTGGGGTGAACACTGAAGCTTTCTTT.

The chain recombines TRBV27 with TRBJ2-1, with 8 nucleotides matching TRBD2. The germline V gene encodes CDR1 MNHEY and CDR2 SMNVEV (reference sequence). The CDR3 has 18 residues. With V trimmed by 4 bases and J by 10 bases, 21 bases remained unmatched. The CDR3 loop reads CASSSRVLRDGRDLEQFF. CDR3 nucleotide sequence: TGTGCCAGCAGTTCCCGGGTACTCCGGGACGGGAGGGACCTCGAGCAGTTCTTC.

This clonotype was observed many times. This chain connects TRBV10-3 to TRBJ2-2; TRBD2 agrees at 8 bases. Germline CDR1 is ENHRY and CDR2 is SYGVKD. CDR3 length: 14 amino acids. V shed 6 bases and J 5 bases; nucleotides not matched to a gene: 5. The CDR3 coding sequence is TGTGCCATCAGCGTACGGGAGGGGACCGGGGAGCTGTTTTTT. Translating it yields CAISVREGTGELFF.

This clonotype was counted ten times or more. This rearrangement joins TRBV5-1 to TRBJ2-3; 7 bases fit TRBD1. This CDR3 contains 16 residues. The V gene end was trimmed by 3 bases and the J gene end by 1 base; junction bases not matched to a gene: 8. CDR1 and CDR2 (germline): SGHRS, YFSETQ. The CDR3 reads CASSSTGQWGTDTQYF. The CDR3 region has the DNA TGCGCCAGCAGCTCCACGGGACAGTGGGGCACAGATACGCAGTATTTT.

This chain links TRBV19 with TRBJ2-2; D assignment may be TRBD1 or TRBD2 (5 bases each). V lost 6 bases, J lost 5 bases, and 13 bases lay in between. In germline, CDR1 is LNHDA, CDR2 SQIVND (reference sequence). This CDR3 is 14 amino acids long. CDR3 DNA sequence: TGTGCCAGTAGCACTCCGGGGCCAACCGGGGAGCTGTTTTTT. Translated: CASSTPGPTGELFF.

This clonotype showed up many times. This chain joins TRBV11-2 and TRBJ1-5; a possible D gene is TRBD1 (5 bases). The germline V gene encodes CDR1 SGHAT and CDR2 FQNNGV. Trimming left V 5 bases short and J 0 bases short, with 11 bases between. This CDR3 is built from 15 residues. CDR3 DNA: TGTGCCAGCAGCAGGGGCCCGGTTAGCAATCAGCCCCAGCATTTT. Encoded protein: CASSRGPVSNQPQHF.

Comment on this clonotype: A read error may account for a junction end that differs from germline. This sequence joins TRBV19 and TRBJ1-5, with 10 positions matching TRBD1. Germline assignment: CDR1 LNHDA and CDR2 SQIVND (reference sequence). The CDR3 spans 14 residues. The CDR3 coding sequence is TGTGCCAGTAGTACGACAGGGGGCAATCAGCCCAAGCATTTT. Its translation: CASSTTGGNQPKHF.

Worth noting for this clonotype: This may be a read error, as it is one base from a much larger clone. The CDR3: CANSPTPGNTDTQYF. In nucleotides, the CDR3 is TGTGCCAACAGCCCCACACCGGGGAACACAGATACGCAGTATTTT. This chain uses TRBV14 with TRBJ2-3, with TRBD2 as a possible D gene (5 bases). The CDR3 totals 15 residues. CDR1 is SGHDN and CDR2 is FVKESK in the germline V gene. Full variable domain (outside the CDR3, taken from reference TRBV14 and TRBJ2-3): EAGVTQFPSHSVIEKGQTVTLRCDPISGHDNLYWYRRVMGKEIKFLLHFVKESKQDESGMPNNRFLAERTGGTYSTLKVQPAELEDSGVYFCANSPTPGNTDTQYFGPGTRLTVL.

This clonotype was picked up many times. The CDR3 region is CASSSSPDLETQYF. The CDR3 coding sequence is TGTGCCAGCAGTTCCTCCCCAGACCTAGAGACCCAGTACTTC. The rearrangement joins TRBV28 to TRBJ2-5; D ambiguous. Trimming stripped 4 bases from V and 4 bases from J, with 13 bases between. This CDR3 is 14 amino acids long. Germline-derived CDR1 and CDR2 are MDHEN and SYDVKM.

This clonotype was seen many times. The gene calls are TRBV5-1 and TRBJ1-3; 9 bases match TRBD1. Germline values: CDR1 SGHRS, CDR2 YFSETQ. The CDR3 extends over 14 amino acids. J gave up 7 bases and V 2 bases, and 4 bases lay outside the gene matches. The CDR3 loop is CASSLQGAGNTIYF. CDR3 nucleotide sequence: TGCGCCAGCAGCTTACAGGGGGCCGGGAACACCATATATTTT. Filled out from reference TRBV5-1 and TRBJ1-3, the complete variable domain reads KAGVTQTPRYLIKTRGQQVTLSCSPISGHRSVSWYQQTPGQGLQFLFEYFSETQRNKGNFPGRFSGRQFSNSRSEMNVSTLELGDSALYLCASSLQGAGNTIYFGEGSWLTVV.

In its sample, this clonotype was seen many times. The V call is TRBV20-1, the J call TRBJ1-4, with TRBD1 matching 8 bases. Germline CDR1 and CDR2: DFQATT and SNEGSKA (reference sequence). The CDR3 covers 15 residues. The ends lost 6 bases at V and 5 bases at J; junction bases unmatched: 11. Here the CDR3 reads CSAYGTGGLNEKLFF. DNA for the CDR3: TGCAGTGCATATGGGACAGGAGGGTTGAATGAAAAACTGTTTTTT.

This clonotype showed up many times. V gene TRBV27 combines with J gene TRBJ2-3; tentatively, D is TRBD1 (5 bases). CDR3 size: 13 residues. Germline lookup yields CDR1 MNHEY and CDR2 SMNVEV (reference sequence). V dropped 7 bases and J dropped 4 bases, with 12 bases sitting between them. The CDR3 sequence: CASKVQGSDTQYF. In DNA, the CDR3 is TGTGCCAGCAAAGTCCAGGGATCAGATACGCAGTATTTT.

In its sample, this clonotype was seen many times. V gene TRBV5-1 combines with J gene TRBJ2-1, with TRBD1 identical over 7 bases. This CDR3 region has 15 residues. V was pared by 4 bases and J by 2 bases, with 6 bases of the junction left unmatched. CDR1 is SGHRS, CDR2 YFSETQ, per germline. In nucleotides, the CDR3 is TGCGCCAGCAGCATCAACAGGGGCCCCTACAATGAGCAGTTCTTC. Residues: CASSINRGPYNEQFF.

Points on this clonotype: A much larger clonotype is one base distant, so this may be a read error. The J gene is TRBJ1-5, the V gene TRBV20-1; TRBD1 might be the D (5 bases). The germline V gene has CDR1 DFQATT and CDR2 SNEGSKA (reference sequence). The CDR3 spans 15 residues. CDR3 sequence reads: CRARDWGGVNQPQHF. In DNA form, the CDR3 reads TGCCGTGCTAGAGATTGGGGAGGGGTTAATCAGCCCCAGCATTTT.

This clonotype came up many times. The genes are TRBV28 and TRBJ2-7; perhaps TRBD1 as D (5 bases). V was pared by 6 bases and J by 4 bases, with 7 bases between. CDR1 and CDR2 from the germline V gene are MDHEN and SYDVKM. The CDR3 loop spans 11 amino acids. This chain's CDR3 is CASRAGYEQYF. The CDR3 coding sequence is TGTGCCAGCAGGGCAGGGTACGAGCAGTACTTC.

This clonotype came up many times. This sequence joins TRBV12-5 and TRBJ2-7; TRBD1 or TRBD2 may be the D gene (6 bases each). V was trimmed by 4 bases and J by 7 bases, leaving 26 bases between them. Germline lookup yields CDR1 LGHNT and CDR2 FRNRAP. This CDR3 spans 17 amino acids. The CDR3 region has the DNA TGTGCTAGTGGTTCCCCAGGGGCGGGAACCCCAGTTGGGGAGCAGTACTTC. Amino acids: CASGSPGAGTPVGEQYF.

This clonotype has a count of ten or more. The genes are TRBV20-1 and TRBJ2-5; D uncertain. Germline-derived CDR1 and CDR2 are DFQATT and SNEGSKA (reference sequence). The CDR3 spans 13 residues. The germline V and J ends were trimmed by 2 bases and 2 bases, with 9 bases remaining between them. CDR3 residues: CSARSQPQETQYF. The CDR3 nucleotides read TGCAGTGCTAGATCCCAGCCACAAGAGACCCAGTACTTC.

Comments on this clonotype: A read error may explain this, as a much larger clone is one base away. The gene calls are TRBV18 and TRBJ1-1; D perhaps matches TRBD1 (6 bases). The CDR3 loop spans 14 amino acids. From germline, CDR1 is KGHSH and CDR2 LQKENI. CDR3 nucleotide sequence: TGTGCCAGCTCAGGGGATCGGGGGGCAGCTGAAGCTTCCTTT. Translating gives CASSGDRGAAEASF.

This clonotype has a count of ten or more. This chain joins TRBV20-1 and TRBJ2-1; 9 bases fit TRBD2. The CDR3 runs to 13 residues. Trimming removed 3 bases from V and 7 bases from J; junction bases left unmatched: 4. Germline assignment: CDR1 DFQATT and CDR2 SNEGSKA (reference sequence). CDR3 loop: CSASGTSINEQFF. The CDR3 region has the DNA TGCAGTGCTAGCGGGACTAGCATAAATGAGCAGTTCTTC.

This clonotype was recorded a few times. This chain joins TRBV11-2 and TRBJ2-5, with D perhaps TRBD1 (6 bases). In germline, CDR1 is SGHAT, CDR2 FQNNGV. This CDR3 is 13 amino acids long. V shed 5 bases and J shed 7 bases, with 14 bases lying between them. In DNA, the CDR3 is TGTGCCAGCAGCCTGAACAGGGAAGGGACCCAGTACTTC. Protein sequence: CASSLNREGTQYF.

A remark on this clonotype: This may arise from a read error, as a much more abundant clone is one base away. This sequence joins TRBV10-3 and TRBJ2-1; TRBD1 aligns across 12 bases. Looked up from germline, CDR1 is ENHRY and CDR2 is SYGVKD. V shed 8 bases, J shed 7 bases, and the junction held 9 bases outside the gene matches. This CDR3 contains 15 residues. CDR3 DNA sequence: TGTGCCATCGTAAAGGGGACAGGGGGCCAGAATGAGCAGTTCTTC. The encoded protein is CAIVKGTGGQNEQFF.

This clonotype was counted many times. The CDR3 nucleotides read TGTGCCATCAGTGGAGGTTTCCGGGACGTGGAGACCCAGTACTTC. Protein product: CAISGGFRDVETQYF. The chain combines TRBV10-3 with TRBJ2-5, with D possibly being TRBD1 or TRBD2 (5 bases each). Germline values: CDR1 ENHRY, CDR2 SYGVKD. The CDR3 is made up of 15 amino acids. The V end lost 4 bases, the J end lost 5 bases, and 17 bases lay between the germline ends.

The V and J genes are TRBV5-6 and TRBJ2-7, with a tentative D call TRBD2 (5 bases). Trimming cost V 6 bases and J 0 bases, with 13 bases left between them. Germline V gives CDR1 SGHDT, CDR2 YYEEEE. CDR3 length: 14 amino acids. The CDR3 reads CASTTAVTSYEQYF. CDR3 DNA: TGTGCCAGCACCACAGCGGTTACCTCCTACGAGCAGTACTTC.

This clonotype was seen repeatedly, ten times or more. V and J are TRBV7-8 and TRBJ2-1, with TRBD2 matching over 8 bases. Germline lookup yields CDR1 SGHVS and CDR2 FQNEAQ. The junction had 4 bases not matched to a gene; V was cut back by 3 bases and J by 6 bases. This CDR3 has 14 residues. The CDR3 reads CASSFAGGGNEQFF. For the CDR3, the DNA is TGTGCCAGCAGCTTCGCGGGGGGAGGCAATGAGCAGTTCTTC. Variable domain in full (rest from reference TRBV7-8 and TRBJ2-1): GAGVSQSPRYKVAKRGQDVALRCDPISGHVSLFWYQQALGQGPEFLTYFQNEAQLDKSGLPSDRFFAERPEGSVSTLKIQRTQQEDSAVYLCASSFAGGGNEQFFGPGTRLTVL.

This clonotype was detected many times. J is TRBJ2-5 and V is TRBV25-1, with TRBD1 as a possible D gene (6 bases). The germline gives CDR1 MGHDK, CDR2 SYGVNS. The V and J ends lost 4 bases and 9 bases respectively, with 15 bases between them. The length of the CDR3 is 13 residues. The CDR3 DNA sequence: TGTGCCAGCAGTGCCTCGCGGTCAGGGGCCCAGTACTTC. This gives the protein CASSASRSGAQYF.